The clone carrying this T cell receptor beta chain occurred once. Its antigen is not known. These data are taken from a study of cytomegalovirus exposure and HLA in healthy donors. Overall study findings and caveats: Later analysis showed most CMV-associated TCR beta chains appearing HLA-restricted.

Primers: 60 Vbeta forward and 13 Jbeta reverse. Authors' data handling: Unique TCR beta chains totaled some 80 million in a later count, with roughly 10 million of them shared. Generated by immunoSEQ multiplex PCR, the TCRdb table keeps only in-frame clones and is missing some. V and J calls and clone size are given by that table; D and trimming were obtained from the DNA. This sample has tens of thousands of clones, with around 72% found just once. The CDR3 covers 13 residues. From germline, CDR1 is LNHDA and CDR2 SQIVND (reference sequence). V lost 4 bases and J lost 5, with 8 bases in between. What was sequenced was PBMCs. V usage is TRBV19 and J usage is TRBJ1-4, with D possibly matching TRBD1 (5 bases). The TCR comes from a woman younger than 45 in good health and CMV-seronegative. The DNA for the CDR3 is TGTGCCAGTAGTAGGCAGGGAAATGAAAAACTGTTTTTT. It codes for CASSRQGNEKLFF.